This record concerns one T cell receptor beta chain sequence. Building of the TCR beta libraries involved iRepertoire HTBI primers and Arm-PCR of CDR3 regions. TCRdb redid the calling of the multiplex PCR reads with MiXCR, one entry per CDR3 protein. The sample holds 620,000 or so distinct CDR3 sequences; 15% to 20% are singletons and the top ten take more than 15%. Time point specified: newly diagnosed GD, antithyroid drugs for less than 3 months. PBMC RNA served as the TCR library source. The data belong to a study of regulatory T cells in long-lasting Graves disease. Germline lookup yields CDR1 DFQATT and CDR2 SNEGSKA (reference sequence). The CDR3 has 13 residues. Unmatched junction bases numbered 6, after V lost 4 bases and J lost 5 bases. The sample was also linked to a second study, of T cells in Graves' hyperthyroidism and ophthalmopathy.

The chain carries TRBV20-1 and TRBJ2-3, with 7 bases matching TRBD1. Material: peripheral blood mononuclear cells (PBMCs), obtained at new diagnosis, from a patient treated with antithyroid drugs. The TCR originated in a woman in her twenties or thirties with Graves disease. The CDR3 DNA reads as TGCAGTGCTATCCAGTGGGACAGAGATACGCAGTATTTT. It specifies CSAIQWDRDTQYF.